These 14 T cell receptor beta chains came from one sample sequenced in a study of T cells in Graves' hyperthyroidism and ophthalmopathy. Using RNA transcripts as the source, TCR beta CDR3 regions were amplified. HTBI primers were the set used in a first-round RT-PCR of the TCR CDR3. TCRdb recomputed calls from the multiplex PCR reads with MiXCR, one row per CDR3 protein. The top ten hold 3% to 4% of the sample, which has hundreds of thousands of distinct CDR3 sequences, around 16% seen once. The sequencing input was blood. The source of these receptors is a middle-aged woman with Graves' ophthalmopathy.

CDR3 coding DNA: TGTGCCAGTAGGACAGGGGGCCCAAGGACCGATGAGCAGTTCTTC. Translating it yields CASRTGGPRTDEQFF. J is TRBJ2-1 and V is TRBV19, with 10 bases matching TRBD1. Germline CDR1 LNHDA, CDR2 SQIVND (reference sequence). The J segment lost 8 bases and the V segment lost 6 bases, leaving 10 bases of the junction unmatched. The CDR3 has 15 amino acids. The full variable domain, with the rest looked up from reference TRBV19 and TRBJ2-1, is DGGITQSPKYLFRKEGQNVTLSCEQNLNHDAMYWYRQDPGQGLRLIYYSQIVNDFQKGDIAEGYSVSREKKESFPLTVTSAQKNPTAFYLCASRTGGPRTDEQFFGPGTRLTVL.

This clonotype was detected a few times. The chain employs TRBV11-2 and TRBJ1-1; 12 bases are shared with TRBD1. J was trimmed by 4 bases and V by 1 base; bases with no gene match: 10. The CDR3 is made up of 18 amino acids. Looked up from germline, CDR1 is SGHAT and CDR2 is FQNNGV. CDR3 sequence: CASSLGRDRGPLGTEAFF. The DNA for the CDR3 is TGTGCCAGCAGCTTAGGAAGGGACAGGGGGCCCCTGGGCACTGAAGCTTTCTTT.

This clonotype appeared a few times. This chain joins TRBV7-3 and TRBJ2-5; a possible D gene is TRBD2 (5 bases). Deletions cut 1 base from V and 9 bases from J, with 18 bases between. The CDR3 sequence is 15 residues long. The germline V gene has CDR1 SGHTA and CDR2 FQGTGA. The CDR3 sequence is CASSLKVRPKGAQYF. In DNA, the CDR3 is TGTGCCAGCAGCTTAAAAGTCCGACCCAAGGGAGCCCAGTACTTC.

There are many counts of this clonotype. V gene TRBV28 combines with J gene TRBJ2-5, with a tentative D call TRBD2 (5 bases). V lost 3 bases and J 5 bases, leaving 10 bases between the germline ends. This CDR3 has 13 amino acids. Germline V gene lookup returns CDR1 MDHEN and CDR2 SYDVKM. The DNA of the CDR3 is TGTGCCAGCAGTTTGTCTAGCATGGAGACCCAGTACTTC. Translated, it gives CASSLSSMETQYF.

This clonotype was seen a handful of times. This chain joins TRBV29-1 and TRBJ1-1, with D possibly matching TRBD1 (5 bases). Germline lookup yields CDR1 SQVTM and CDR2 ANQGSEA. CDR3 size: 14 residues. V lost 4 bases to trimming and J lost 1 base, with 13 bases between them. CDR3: CSVVSGIANTEAFF. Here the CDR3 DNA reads TGCAGCGTTGTTTCAGGGATTGCGAACACTGAAGCTTTCTTT. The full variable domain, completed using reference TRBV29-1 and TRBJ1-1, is SAVISQKPSRDICQRGTSLTIQCQVDSQVTMMFWYRQQPGQSLTLIATANQGSEATYESGFVIDKFPISRPNLTFSTLTVSNMSPEDSSIYLCSVVSGIANTEAFFGQGTRLTVV.

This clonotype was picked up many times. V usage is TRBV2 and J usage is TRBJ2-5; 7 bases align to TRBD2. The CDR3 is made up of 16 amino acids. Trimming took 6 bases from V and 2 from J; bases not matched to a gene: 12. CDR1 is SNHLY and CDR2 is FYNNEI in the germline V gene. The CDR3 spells CASSESPGTTQETQYF. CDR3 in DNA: TGTGCCAGCAGCGAAAGCCCGGGGACTACACAAGAGACCCAGTACTTC.

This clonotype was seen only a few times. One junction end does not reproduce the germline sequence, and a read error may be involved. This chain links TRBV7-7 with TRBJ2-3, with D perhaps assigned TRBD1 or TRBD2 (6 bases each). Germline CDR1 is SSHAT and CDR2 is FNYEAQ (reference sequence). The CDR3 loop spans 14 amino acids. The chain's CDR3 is CASSPGGQGDTQYF. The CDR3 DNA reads TGTGCTAGCAGCCCTGGGGGGCAAGGAGATACGCAGTATTTT.

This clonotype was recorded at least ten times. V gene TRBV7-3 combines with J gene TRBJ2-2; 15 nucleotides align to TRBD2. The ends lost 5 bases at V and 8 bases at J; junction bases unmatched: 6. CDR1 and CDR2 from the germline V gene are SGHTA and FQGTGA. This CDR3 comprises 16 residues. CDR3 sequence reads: CASSPGTSGGQGELFF. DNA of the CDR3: TGTGCCAGCAGCCCGGGGACTAGCGGGGGGCAAGGGGAGCTGTTTTTT.

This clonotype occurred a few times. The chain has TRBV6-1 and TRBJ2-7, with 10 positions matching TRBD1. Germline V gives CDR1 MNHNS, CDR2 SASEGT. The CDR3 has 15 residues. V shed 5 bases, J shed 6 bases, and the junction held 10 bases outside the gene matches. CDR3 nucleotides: TGTGCCAGCAGTCGCTCTGGGACAGGGGTTTCCGAGCAGTACTTC. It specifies CASSRSGTGVSEQYF.

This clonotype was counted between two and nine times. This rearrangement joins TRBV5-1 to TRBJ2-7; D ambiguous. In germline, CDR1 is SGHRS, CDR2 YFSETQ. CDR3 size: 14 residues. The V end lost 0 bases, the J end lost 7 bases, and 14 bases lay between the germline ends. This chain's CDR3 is CASSLVGSSKEQYF. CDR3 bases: TGCGCCAGCAGCTTGGTCGGATCTTCGAAAGAGCAGTACTTC.

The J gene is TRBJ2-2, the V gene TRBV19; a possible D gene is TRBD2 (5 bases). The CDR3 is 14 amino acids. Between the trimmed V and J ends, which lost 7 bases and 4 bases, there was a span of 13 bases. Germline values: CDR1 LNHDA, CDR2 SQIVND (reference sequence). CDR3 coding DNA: TGTGCCAGTATTGATCGGGGTTCCACCGGGGAGCTGTTTTTT. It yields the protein CASIDRGSTGELFF.

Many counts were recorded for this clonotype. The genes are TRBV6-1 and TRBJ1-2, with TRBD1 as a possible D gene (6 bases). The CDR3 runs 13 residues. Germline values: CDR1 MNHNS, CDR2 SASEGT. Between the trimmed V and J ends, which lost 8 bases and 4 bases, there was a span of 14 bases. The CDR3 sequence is CASATGFGYGYTF. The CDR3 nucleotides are TGTGCCAGCGCAACAGGGTTTGGCTATGGCTACACCTTC.

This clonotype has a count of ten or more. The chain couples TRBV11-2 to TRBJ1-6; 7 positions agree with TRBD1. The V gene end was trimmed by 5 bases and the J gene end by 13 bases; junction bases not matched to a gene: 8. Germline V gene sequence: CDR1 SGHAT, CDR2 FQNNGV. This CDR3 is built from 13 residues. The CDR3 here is CASSQGRQGPLHF. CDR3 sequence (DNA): TGTGCCAGCAGCCAAGGGAGACAGGGCCCCCTCCACTTT.

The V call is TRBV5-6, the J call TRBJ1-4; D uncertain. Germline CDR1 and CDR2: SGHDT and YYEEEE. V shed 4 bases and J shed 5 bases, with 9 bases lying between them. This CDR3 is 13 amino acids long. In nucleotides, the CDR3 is TGTGCCAGCAGCGGCAGTTTAAATGAAAAACTGTTTTTT. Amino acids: CASSGSLNEKLFF.